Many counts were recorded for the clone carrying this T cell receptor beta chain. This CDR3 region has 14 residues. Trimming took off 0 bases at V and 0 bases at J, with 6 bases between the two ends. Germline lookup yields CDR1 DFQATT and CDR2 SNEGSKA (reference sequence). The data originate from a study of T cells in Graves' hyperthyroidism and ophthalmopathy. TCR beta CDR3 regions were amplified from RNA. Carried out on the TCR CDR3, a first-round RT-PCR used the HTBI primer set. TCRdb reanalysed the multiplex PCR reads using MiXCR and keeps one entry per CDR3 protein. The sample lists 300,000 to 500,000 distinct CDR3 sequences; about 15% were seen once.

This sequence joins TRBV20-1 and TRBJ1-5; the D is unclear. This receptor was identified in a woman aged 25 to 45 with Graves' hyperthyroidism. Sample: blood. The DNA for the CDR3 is TGCAGTGCTAGAGAGGGGAATAGCAATCAGCCCCAGCATTTT. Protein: CSAREGNSNQPQHF.